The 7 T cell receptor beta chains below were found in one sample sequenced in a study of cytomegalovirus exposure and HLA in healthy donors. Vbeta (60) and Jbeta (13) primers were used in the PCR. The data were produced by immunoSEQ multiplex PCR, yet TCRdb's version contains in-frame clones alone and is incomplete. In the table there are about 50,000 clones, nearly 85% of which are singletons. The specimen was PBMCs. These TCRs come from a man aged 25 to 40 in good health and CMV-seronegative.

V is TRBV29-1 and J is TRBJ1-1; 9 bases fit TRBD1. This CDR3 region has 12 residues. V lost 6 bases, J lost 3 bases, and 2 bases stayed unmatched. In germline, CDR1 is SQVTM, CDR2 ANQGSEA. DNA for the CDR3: TGCAGCGTCGGGGACAGGGACACTGAAGCTTTCTTT. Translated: CSVGDRDTEAFF.

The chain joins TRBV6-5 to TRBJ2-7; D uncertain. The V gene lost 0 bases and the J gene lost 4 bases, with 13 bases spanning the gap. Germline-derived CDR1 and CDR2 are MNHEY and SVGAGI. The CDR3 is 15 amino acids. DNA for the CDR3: TGTGCCAGCAGTTACTCGGTCGCCGGTTCGTACGAGCAGTACTTC. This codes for CASSYSVAGSYEQYF.

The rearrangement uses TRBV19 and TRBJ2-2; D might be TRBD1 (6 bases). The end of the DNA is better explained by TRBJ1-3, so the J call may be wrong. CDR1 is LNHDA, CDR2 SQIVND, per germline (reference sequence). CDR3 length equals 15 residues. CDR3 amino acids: CASSISRGNGNTIYF. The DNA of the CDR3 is TGTGCCAGTAGTATTTCAAGGGGGAACGGAAACACCATATATTTT.

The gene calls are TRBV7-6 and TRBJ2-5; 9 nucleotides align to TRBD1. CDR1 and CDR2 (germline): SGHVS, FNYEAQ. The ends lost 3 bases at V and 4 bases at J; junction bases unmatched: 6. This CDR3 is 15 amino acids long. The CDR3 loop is CASSFGTGLRETQYF. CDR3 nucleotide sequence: TGTGCCAGCAGCTTCGGGACAGGGCTGAGAGAGACCCAGTACTTC.

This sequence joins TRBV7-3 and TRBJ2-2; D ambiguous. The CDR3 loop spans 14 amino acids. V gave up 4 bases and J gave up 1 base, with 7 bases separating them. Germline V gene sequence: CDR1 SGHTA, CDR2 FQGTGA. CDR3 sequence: CASSSTGNTGELFF. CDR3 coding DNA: TGTGCCAGCAGCTCTACCGGGAACACCGGGGAGCTGTTTTTT.

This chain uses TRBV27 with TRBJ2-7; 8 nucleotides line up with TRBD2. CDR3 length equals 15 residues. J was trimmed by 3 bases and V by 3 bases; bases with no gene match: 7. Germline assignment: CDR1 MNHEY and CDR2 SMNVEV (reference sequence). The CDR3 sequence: CASSLRLAYNYEQYF. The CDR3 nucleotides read TGTGCCAGCAGTTTGAGACTAGCGTACAACTACGAGCAGTACTTC.

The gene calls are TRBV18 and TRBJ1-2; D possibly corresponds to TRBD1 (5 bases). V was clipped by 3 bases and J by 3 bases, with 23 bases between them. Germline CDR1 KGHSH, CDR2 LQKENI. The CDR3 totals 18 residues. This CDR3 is CASSPYGRSGGPDYGYTF. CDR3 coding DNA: TGTGCCAGCTCACCCTATGGCCGTTCGGGGGGACCCGACTATGGCTACACCTTC. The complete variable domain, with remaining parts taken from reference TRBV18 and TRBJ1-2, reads NAGVMQNPRHLVRRRGQEARLRCSPMKGHSHVYWYRQLPEEGLKFMVYLQKENIIDESGMPKERFSAEFPKEGPSILRIQQVVRGDSAAYFCASSPYGRSGGPDYGYTFGSGTRLTVV.